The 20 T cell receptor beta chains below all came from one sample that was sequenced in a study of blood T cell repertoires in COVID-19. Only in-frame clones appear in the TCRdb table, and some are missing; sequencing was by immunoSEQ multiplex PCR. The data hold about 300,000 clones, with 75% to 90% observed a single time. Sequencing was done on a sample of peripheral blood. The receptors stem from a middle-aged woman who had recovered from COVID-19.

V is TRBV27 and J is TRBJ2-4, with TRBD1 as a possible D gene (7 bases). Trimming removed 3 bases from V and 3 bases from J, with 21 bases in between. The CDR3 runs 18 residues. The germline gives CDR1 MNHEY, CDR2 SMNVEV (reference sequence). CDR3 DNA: TGTGCCAGCAGTTTGTGGTGGGACAGCCCGGGGGACAAAAACATTCAGTACTTC. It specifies CASSLWWDSPGDKNIQYF.

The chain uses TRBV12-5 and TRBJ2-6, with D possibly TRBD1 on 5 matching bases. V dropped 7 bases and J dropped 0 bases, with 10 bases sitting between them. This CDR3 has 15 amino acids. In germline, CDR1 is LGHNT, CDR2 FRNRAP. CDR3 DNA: TGTGCTAGTGCAATAGGGGTCTCTGGGGCCAACGTCCTGACTTTC. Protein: CASAIGVSGANVLTF.

The CDR3 DNA is TGCAGCGTTGAGATCTCAGGGGCGTATAGGGGCTACACCTTC. Translating gives CSVEISGAYRGYTF. The chain uses TRBV29-1 and TRBJ1-2; perhaps TRBD1 as D (6 bases). The CDR3 has 14 amino acids. V lost 3 bases to trimming and J lost 8 bases, with 19 bases between them. Germline CDR1 and CDR2: SQVTM and ANQGSEA. Looking up the rest from reference TRBV29-1 and TRBJ1-2 gives the full variable domain: SAVISQKPSRDICQRGTSLTIQCQVDSQVTMMFWYRQQPGQSLTLIATANQGSEATYESGFVIDKFPISRPNLTFSTLTVSNMSPEDSSIYLCSVEISGAYRGYTFGSGTRLTVV.

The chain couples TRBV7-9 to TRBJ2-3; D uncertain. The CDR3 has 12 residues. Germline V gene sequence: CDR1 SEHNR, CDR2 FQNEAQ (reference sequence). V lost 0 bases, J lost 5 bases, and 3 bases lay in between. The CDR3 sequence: CASSLARDTQYF. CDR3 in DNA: TGTGCCAGCAGCTTAGCGAGAGATACGCAGTATTTT.

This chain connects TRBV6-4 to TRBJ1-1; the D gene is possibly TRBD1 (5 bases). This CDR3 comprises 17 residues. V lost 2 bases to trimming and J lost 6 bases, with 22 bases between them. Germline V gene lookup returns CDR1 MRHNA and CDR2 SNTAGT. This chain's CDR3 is CASSDRAARGGEPEAFF. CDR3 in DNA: TGTGCCAGCAGTGACAGGGCAGCCCGGGGGGGTGAGCCTGAAGCTTTCTTT.

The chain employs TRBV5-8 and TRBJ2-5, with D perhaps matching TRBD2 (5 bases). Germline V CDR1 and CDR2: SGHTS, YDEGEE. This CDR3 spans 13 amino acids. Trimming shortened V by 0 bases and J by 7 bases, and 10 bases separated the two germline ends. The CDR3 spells CASSLAGDVTQYF. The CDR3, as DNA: TGTGCCAGCAGCTTGGCCGGGGATGTGACCCAGTACTTC.

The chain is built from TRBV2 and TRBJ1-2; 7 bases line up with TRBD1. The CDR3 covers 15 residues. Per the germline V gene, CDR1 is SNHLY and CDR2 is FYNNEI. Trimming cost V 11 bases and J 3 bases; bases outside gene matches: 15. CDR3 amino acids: CARTRQGGTDYGYTF. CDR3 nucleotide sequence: TGTGCCCGCACCCGACAGGGCGGCACGGACTATGGCTACACCTTC.

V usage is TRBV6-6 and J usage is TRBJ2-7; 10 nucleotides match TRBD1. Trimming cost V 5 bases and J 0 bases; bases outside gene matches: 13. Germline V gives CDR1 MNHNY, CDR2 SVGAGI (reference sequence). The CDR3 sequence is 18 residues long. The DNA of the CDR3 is TGTGCCAGCAGTCCCGGGACAGGGGATAGAGAACTCTCCTACGAGCAGTACTTC. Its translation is CASSPGTGDRELSYEQYF.

The DNA for the CDR3 is TGTGCCAGCAGCTCCGCCTGGAGCTCCTATAATTCACCCCTCCACTTT. It specifies CASSSAWSSYNSPLHF. V is TRBV5-8 and J is TRBJ1-6; D ambiguous. Trimming took 3 bases from V and 0 from J, leaving 10 bases between them. The germline CDR1 and CDR2 sequences are SGHTS and YDEGEE. CDR3 length equals 16 residues.

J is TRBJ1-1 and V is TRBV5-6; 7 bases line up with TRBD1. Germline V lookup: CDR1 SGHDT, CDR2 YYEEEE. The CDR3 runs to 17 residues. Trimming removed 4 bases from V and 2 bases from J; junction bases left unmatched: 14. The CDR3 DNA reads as TGTGCCAGCAGCCCATACTCGGGACAGCCGAGAAACACTGAAGCTTTCTTT. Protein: CASSPYSGQPRNTEAFF.

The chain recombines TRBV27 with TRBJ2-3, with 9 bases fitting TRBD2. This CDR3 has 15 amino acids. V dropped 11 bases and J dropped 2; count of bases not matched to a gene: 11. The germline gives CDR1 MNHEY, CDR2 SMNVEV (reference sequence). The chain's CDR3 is CASRPAGGDTDTQYF. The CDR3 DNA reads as TGTGCCTCTAGGCCAGCGGGGGGCGACACAGATACGCAGTATTTT.

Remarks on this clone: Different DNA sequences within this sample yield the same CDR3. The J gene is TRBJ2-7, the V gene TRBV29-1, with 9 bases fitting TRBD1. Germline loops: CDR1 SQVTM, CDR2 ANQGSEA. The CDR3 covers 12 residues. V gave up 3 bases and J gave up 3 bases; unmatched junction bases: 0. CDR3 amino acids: CSVEGQGYEQYF. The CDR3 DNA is TGCAGCGTTGAGGGACAGGGCTACGAGCAGTACTTC.

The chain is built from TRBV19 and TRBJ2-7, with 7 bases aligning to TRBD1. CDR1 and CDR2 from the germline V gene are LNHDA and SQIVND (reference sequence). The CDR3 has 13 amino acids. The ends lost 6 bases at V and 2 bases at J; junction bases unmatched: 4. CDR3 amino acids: CASSRDSPYEQYF. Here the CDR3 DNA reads TGTGCCAGTAGCCGGGACAGCCCCTACGAGCAGTACTTC.

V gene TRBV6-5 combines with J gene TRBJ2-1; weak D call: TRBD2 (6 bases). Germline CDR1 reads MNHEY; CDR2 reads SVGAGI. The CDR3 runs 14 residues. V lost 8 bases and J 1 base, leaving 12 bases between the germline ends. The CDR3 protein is CASSRAGSYNEQFF. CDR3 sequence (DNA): TGTGCCAGCTCCCGGGCGGGGTCCTACAATGAGCAGTTCTTC.

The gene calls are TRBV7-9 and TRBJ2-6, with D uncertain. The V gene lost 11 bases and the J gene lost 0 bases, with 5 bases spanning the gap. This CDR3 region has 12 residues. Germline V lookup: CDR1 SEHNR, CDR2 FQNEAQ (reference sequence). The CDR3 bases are TGTGCCGTCATCTCTGGGGCCAACGTCCTGACTTTC. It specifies CAVISGANVLTF.

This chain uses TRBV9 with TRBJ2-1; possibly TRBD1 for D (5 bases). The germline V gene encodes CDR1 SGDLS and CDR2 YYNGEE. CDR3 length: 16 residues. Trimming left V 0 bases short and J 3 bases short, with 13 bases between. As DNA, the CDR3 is TGTGCCAGCAGCGTAGGAAGGACACAAATCTACAATGAGCAGTTCTTC. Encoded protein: CASSVGRTQIYNEQFF.

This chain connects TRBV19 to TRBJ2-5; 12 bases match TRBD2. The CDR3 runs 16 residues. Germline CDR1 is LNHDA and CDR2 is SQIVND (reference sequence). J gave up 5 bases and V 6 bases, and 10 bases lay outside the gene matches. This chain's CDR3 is CASSLPSGGALETQYF. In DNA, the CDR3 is TGTGCCAGTAGCTTACCTAGCGGGGGGGCCTTGGAGACCCAGTACTTC.

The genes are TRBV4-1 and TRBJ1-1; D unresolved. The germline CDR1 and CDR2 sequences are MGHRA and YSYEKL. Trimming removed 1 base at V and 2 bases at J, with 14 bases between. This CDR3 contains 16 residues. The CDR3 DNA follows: TGCGCCAGCAGCCAAGGTAACAGCCCCGGCAACACTGAAGCTTTCTTT. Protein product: CASSQGNSPGNTEAFF.

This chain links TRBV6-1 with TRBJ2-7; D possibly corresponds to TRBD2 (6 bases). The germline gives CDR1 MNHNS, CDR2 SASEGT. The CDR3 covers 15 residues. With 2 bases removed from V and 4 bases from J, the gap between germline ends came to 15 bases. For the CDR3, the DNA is TGTGCCAGCAGTGAATTCGGGGGAGGAGGGTACGAGCAGTACTTC. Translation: CASSEFGGGGYEQYF.

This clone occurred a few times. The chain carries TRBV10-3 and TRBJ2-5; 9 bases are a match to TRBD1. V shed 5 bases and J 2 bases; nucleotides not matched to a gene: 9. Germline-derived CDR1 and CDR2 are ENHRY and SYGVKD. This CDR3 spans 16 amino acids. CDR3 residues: CAISKGGQGLQETQYF. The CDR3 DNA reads TGTGCCATCAGTAAGGGGGGACAGGGTCTACAAGAGACCCAGTACTTC.